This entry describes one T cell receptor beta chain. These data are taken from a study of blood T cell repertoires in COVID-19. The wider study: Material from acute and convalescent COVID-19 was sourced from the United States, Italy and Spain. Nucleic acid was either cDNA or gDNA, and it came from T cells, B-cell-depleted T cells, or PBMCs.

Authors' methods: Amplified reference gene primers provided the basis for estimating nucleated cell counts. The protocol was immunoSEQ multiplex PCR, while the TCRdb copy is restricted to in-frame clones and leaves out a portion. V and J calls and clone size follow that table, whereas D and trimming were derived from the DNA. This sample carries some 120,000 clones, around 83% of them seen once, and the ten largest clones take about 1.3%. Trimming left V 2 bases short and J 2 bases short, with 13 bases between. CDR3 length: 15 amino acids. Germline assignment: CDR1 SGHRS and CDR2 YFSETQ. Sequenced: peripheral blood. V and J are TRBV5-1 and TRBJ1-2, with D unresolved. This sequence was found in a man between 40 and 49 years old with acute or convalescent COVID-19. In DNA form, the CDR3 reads TGCGCCAGCAGCTTAAGTGGCAGCGGAAACTATGGCTACACCTTC. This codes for CASSLSGSGNYGYTF.